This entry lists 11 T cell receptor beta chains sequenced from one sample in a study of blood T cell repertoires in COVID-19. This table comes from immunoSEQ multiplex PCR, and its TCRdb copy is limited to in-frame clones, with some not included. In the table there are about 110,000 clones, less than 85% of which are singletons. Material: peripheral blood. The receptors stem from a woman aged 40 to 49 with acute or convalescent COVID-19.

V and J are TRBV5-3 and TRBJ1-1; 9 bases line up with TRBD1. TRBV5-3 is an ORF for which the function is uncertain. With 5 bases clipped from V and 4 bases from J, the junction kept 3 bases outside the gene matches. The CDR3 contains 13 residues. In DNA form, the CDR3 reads TGTGCCAGAAGGGACAGGGGACCCACTGAAGCTTTCTTT. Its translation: CARRDRGPTEAFF.

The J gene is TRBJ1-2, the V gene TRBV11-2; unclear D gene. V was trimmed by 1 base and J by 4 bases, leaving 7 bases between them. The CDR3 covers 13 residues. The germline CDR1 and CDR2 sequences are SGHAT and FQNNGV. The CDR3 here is CASSLGRSYGYTF. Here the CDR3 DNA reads TGTGCCAGCAGCTTAGGCCGGAGCTATGGCTACACCTTC.

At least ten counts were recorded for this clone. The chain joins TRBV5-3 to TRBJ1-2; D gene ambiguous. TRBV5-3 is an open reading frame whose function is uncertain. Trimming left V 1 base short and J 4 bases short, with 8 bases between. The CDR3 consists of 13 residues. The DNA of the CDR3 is TGTGCCAGAAGCTTGCACAGTCTCTATGGCTACACCTTC. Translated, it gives CARSLHSLYGYTF.

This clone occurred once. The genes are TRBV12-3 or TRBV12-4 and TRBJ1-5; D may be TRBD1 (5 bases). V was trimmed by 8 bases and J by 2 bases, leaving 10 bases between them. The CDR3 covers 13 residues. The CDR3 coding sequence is TGTGCCAGCGGAGGGGCCGGCAATCAGCCCCAGCATTTT. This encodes CASGGAGNQPQHF.

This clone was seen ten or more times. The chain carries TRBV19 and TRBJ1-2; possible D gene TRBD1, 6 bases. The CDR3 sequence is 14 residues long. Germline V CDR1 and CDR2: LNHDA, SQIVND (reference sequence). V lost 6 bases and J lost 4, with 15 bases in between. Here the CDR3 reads CASSEQGVLYGYTF. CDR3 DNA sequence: TGTGCCAGTAGCGAACAGGGAGTACTCTATGGCTACACCTTC. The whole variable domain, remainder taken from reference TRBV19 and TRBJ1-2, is DGGITQSPKYLFRKEGQNVTLSCEQNLNHDAMYWYRQDPGQGLRLIYYSQIVNDFQKGDIAEGYSVSREKKESFPLTVTSAQKNPTAFYLCASSEQGVLYGYTFGSGTRLTVV.

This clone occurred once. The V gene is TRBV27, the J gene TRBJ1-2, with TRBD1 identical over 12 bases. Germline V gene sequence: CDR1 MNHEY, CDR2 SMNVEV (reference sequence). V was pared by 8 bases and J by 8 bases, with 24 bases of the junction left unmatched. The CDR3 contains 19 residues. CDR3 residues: CASGAFPGTGGARAQGYTF. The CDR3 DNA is TGTGCCAGCGGAGCCTTTCCCGGGACAGGGGGCGCTAGGGCTCAGGGCTACACCTTC.

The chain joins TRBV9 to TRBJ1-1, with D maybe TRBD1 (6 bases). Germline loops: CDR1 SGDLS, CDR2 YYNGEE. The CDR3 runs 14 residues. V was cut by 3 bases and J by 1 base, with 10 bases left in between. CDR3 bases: TGTGCCAGCAGCGGGACAGATTGGAACACTGAAGCTTTCTTT. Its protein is CASSGTDWNTEAFF.

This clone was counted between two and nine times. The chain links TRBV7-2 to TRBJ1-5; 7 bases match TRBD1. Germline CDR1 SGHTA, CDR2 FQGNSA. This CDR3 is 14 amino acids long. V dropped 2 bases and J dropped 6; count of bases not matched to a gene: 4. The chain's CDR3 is CASSLRQGSQPQHF. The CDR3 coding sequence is TGTGCCAGCAGCTTAAGACAGGGAAGTCAGCCCCAGCATTTT.

The CDR3 loop reads CAGDRVGTEAFF. The CDR3, as DNA: TGTGCCGGGGACAGGGTGGGCACTGAAGCTTTCTTT. This chain links TRBV27 with TRBJ1-1, with 9 nucleotides matching TRBD1. This CDR3 comprises 12 residues. Germline V CDR1 and CDR2: MNHEY, SMNVEV (reference sequence). Trimming removed 11 bases from V and 4 bases from J; junction bases left unmatched: 5.

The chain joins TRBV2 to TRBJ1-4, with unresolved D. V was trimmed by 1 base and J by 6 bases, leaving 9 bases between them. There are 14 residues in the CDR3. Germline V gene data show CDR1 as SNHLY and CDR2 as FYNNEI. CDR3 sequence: CASSEGQNDEKLFF. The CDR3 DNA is TGTGCCAGCAGTGAAGGGCAGAACGATGAAAAACTGTTTTTT. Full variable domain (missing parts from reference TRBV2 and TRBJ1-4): EPEVTQTPSHQVTQMGQEVILRCVPISNHLYFYWYRQILGQKVEFLVSFYNNEISEKSEIFDDQFSVERPDGSNFTLKIRSTKLEDSAMYFCASSEGQNDEKLFFGSGTQLSVL.

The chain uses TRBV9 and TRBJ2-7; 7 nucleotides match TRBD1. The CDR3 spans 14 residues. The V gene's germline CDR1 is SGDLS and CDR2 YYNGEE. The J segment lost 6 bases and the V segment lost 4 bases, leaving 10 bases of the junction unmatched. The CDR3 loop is CASSPGGQVGEQYF. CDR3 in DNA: TGTGCCAGCAGCCCAGGGGGACAAGTTGGCGAGCAGTACTTC.